This T cell receptor beta chain is from a study of metastatic and nonmetastatic thyroid tumors (dated by TCRdb to 2018 to 2020). The study in broad terms: The researchers compared repertoires between peripheral blood samples and tumor or nodule tissue samples from patients with malignant or benign thyroid disease. What the study reported, not specific to this receptor: In both blood and tumor samples, malignant tumors were reported to have significantly higher TCR beta diversity than benign nodules.

No patient had received any treatment before thyroid surgery. Using T-cell receptor beta sequencing, the researchers looked back retrospectively at clinical samples from patients, gathered between about 2012 and 2019. This clone was recorded a few times. What this receptor recognizes is not known. Per-nucleotide qualities are absent, and no much larger clonotype sits a single base away. Via the germline V gene, CDR1 is MGHRA and CDR2 YSYEKL. V and J lose 4 bases and 4 bases, and a span of 12 bases separates them. The CDR3 spans 14 residues, from the cysteine through the phenylalanine. The DNA shown is the 42-base CDR3, in frame from base 1. Libraries were built with PCR. TCRdb shows the sequencer as Illumina HiSeq 4000. High-throughput sequencing was used to profile the CDR3 region of the TCR beta-chain in every patient. Regarding the original processing steps: The researchers built a classifier to tell apart papillary thyroid cancer patients with distant metastasis, based on CDR3 differences among clinicopathological groups. The Shannon index was used to measure repertoire diversity, and the Morisita-Horn index was used to measure how similar tumor and blood repertoires were. The public reads were reprocessed in TCRdb via fastp at Q25 and MiXCR, keeping in-frame beta chains. TCRdb assigned the V and J calls; the authors' analysis was not used. A total of tens of thousands of clones appear in this sample, less than 5% of them only once. The ten largest clonotypes hold about 9.8% of the sample.

Input material: blood. The rearrangement combines TRBV4-1 with TRBJ2-3; perhaps TRBD1 is the D gene, with 5 bases matching. The receptor's source is a female donor with papillary thyroid cancer or a benign thyroid nodule (not recorded which). Some clones in this sample may be carry-over from other donors' samples. The DNA reads as follows: TGCGCCAGCAGCCTGGCAGGGAAGCCAGATACGCAGTATTTT. Translated, it gives CASSLAGKPDTQYF.